This is a list of T cell receptor beta chains from one sample in a study of response to subunit inactivated influenza vaccine. TCRdb reprocessed the RT-PCR reads with MiXCR, giving one entry per CDR3 protein. Of 400,000 to 550,000 distinct CDR3 sequences in the sample, 25% were seen once. Material: CD4+ T cells sorted from PBMCs, obtained roughly 5 days after vaccination. The receptor set was obtained from a man aged 45 to 65 who received an inactivated influenza vaccine. Each CDR3 is given with its conserved first and last residue. D genes are given only for firm matches. Size is stated for part of the rows, as once, few or many counts, or as a class when the clone is expanded.

V: TRBV7-7
J: TRBJ2-7
size: many
D: -
CDR3: CASSLRASEDYEQYF
DNA: TGTGCTAGCAGCTTAAGGGCTAGCGAAGACTACGAGCAGTACTTC

V: TRBV10-3
J: TRBJ2-7
size: few
D: -
CDR3: CAISVGGRSYEQYF
DNA: TGTGCCATCAGTGTAGGGGGTAGGTCCTACGAGCAGTACTTC

V: TRBV5-6
J: TRBJ2-7
size: -
D: -
CDR3: CASSSEQGEQYF
DNA: TGTGCCAGCAGCTCCGAGCAGGGCGAGCAGTACTTC

V: TRBV5-6
J: TRBJ2-2
size: -
D: -
CDR3: CASSLRAGSEFF
DNA: TGTGCCAGCAGCTTGCGGGCAGGGTCTGAGTTTTTT

V: TRBV12-3/TRBV12-4
J: TRBJ1-1
size: many
D: -
CDR3: CASSLLGGGVNTEAFF
DNA: TGTGCCAGCAGTTTACTCGGTGGTGGGGTGAACACTGAAGCTTTCTTT

V: TRBV12-3/TRBV12-4
J: TRBJ2-1
size: few
D: -
CDR3: CASSAPWGEQFF
DNA: TGTGCCAGCAGTGCCCCTTGGGGAGAGCAGTTCTTC

V: TRBV28
J: TRBJ1-2
size: -
D: -
CDR3: CASSEPRPEVSNYGYTF
DNA: TGTGCCAGCAGCGAACCGCGCCCCGAGGTCTCGAACTATGGCTACACCTTC

V: TRBV15
J: TRBJ2-7
size: -
D: -
CDR3: CATSNTLFSYEQYF
DNA: TGTGCCACCAGCAACACGCTATTCTCCTACGAGCAGTACTTC

V: TRBV20-1
J: TRBJ2-3
size: few
D: -
CDR3: CSARDRWRTDTQYF
DNA: TGCAGTGCTAGAGATCGATGGCGCACAGATACGCAGTATTTT

V: TRBV20-1
J: TRBJ2-7
size: -
D: TRBD2
CDR3: CSASGTSGGTYEQYF
DNA: TGCAGTGCATCCGGGACTAGCGGGGGTACCTACGAGCAGTACTTC

V: TRBV4-2
J: TRBJ2-1
size: -
D: -
CDR3: CASSQGRRRLF
DNA: TGTGCCAGCAGCCAAGGACGTCGGCGGCTCTTC

V: TRBV29-1
J: TRBJ2-7
size: -
D: -
CDR3: CSVEGAGAPQF
DNA: TGCAGCGTTGAGGGGGCGGGGGCGCCTCAATTC

V: TRBV5-5
J: TRBJ1-3
size: few
D: -
CDR3: CASSPRDGDTIYF
DNA: TGTGCCAGCAGCCCCCGCGACGGGGACACCATATATTTT

V: TRBV12-3/TRBV12-4
J: TRBJ2-2
size: -
D: TRBD1
CDR3: CASSKTRGTGELFF
DNA: TGTGCCAGCAGTAAAACCAGGGGGACCGGGGAGCTGTTTTTT

V: TRBV7-4
J: TRBJ2-1
size: few
D: -
CDR3: CASSLARDCAPTSYNEQFF
DNA: TGTGCCAGCAGCTTAGCGCGGGACTGCGCCCCCACCTCCTACAATGAGCAGTTCTTC

V: TRBV7-9
J: TRBJ2-1
size: few
D: TRBD2
CDR3: CASSPIAGDNEQFF
DNA: TGTGCCAGCAGCCCTATAGCGGGAGACAATGAGCAGTTCTTC

V: TRBV5-5
J: TRBJ1-6
size: -
D: TRBD1
CDR3: CASSFTGGPSPLHF
DNA: TGTGCCAGCAGCTTTACAGGGGGCCCTTCACCCCTCCACTTT

V: TRBV7-2
J: TRBJ1-2
size: many
D: -
CDR3: CASSFGGGPGYTF
DNA: TGTGCCAGCAGCTTCGGAGGAGGACCCGGCTACACCTTC

V: TRBV29-1
J: TRBJ2-1
size: -
D: -
CDR3: CSVEEQNHEQFF
DNA: TGCAGCGTTGAAGAGCAGAACCATGAGCAGTTCTTC

V: TRBV29-1
J: TRBJ2-5
size: few
D: -
CDR3: CSAQDTWGETQYF
DNA: TGCAGCGCCCAGGACACTTGGGGAGAGACCCAGTACTTC

V: TRBV6-2/TRBV6-3
J: TRBJ2-3
size: once
D: -
CDR3: CASSTVTEGFTSSTDTQYF
DNA: TGTGCCAGCAGTACGGTGACGGAGGGATTTACCTCTAGCACAGATACGCAGTATTTT

V: TRBV5-1
J: TRBJ1-1
size: few
D: -
CDR3: CASSLEGSMNTEAFF
DNA: TGCGCCAGCAGCTTGGAGGGCAGTATGAACACTGAAGCTTTCTTT

V: TRBV7-8
J: TRBJ1-2
size: -
D: -
CDR3: CASSLLAPQGYGYTF
DNA: TGTGCCAGCAGCCTGCTGGCCCCTCAGGGTTATGGCTACACCTTC

V: TRBV12-3/TRBV12-4
J: TRBJ2-6
size: -
D: TRBD1
CDR3: CASSTTGGAGANVLTF
DNA: TGTGCCAGCAGTACCACAGGGGGCGCTGGGGCCAACGTCCTGACTTTC

V: TRBV28
J: TRBJ2-1
size: -
D: -
CDR3: CASEGAQSSYNEQFF
DNA: TGTGCCAGCGAGGGAGCCCAAAGCTCCTACAATGAGCAGTTCTTC

V: TRBV7-8
J: TRBJ2-2
size: -
D: -
CDR3: CASSTLIDRIDSSGELFF
DNA: TGTGCCAGCAGTACACTAATCGACAGGATCGACTCGTCCGGGGAGCTGTTTTTT

V: TRBV5-1
J: TRBJ2-1
size: -
D: TRBD2
CDR3: CASSQGLAGYNEQFF
DNA: TGCGCCAGCAGCCAGGGACTAGCGGGATACAATGAGCAGTTCTTC

V: TRBV7-2
J: TRBJ2-5
size: -
D: TRBD2
CDR3: CASRLAGAATQYF
DNA: TGTGCCAGCCGACTAGCGGGAGCGGCGACCCAGTACTTC

V: TRBV4-3
J: TRBJ2-7
size: few
D: -
CDR3: CASSQEHTRWNEQYF
DNA: TGCGCCAGCAGCCAAGAACATACTAGGTGGAACGAGCAGTACTTC

V: TRBV5-5
J: TRBJ2-2
size: many
D: TRBD2
CDR3: CASRSLAAGELFF
DNA: TGTGCCAGCAGATCACTAGCGGCCGGGGAGCTGTTTTTT

V: TRBV12-3/TRBV12-4
J: TRBJ1-6
size: -
D: -
CDR3: CASSPRVAGGSPLHF
DNA: TGTGCCAGCAGCCCCCGGGTGGCAGGTGGTTCACCCCTCCACTTT